The rows below give T cell receptor beta chains drawn from one sample of a study of cytomegalovirus exposure and HLA in healthy donors. Profiling relied on immunoSEQ multiplex PCR, and the TCRdb table lists in-frame clones only, not all of them. The repertoire holds approximately 150,000 clones, with 68% as singletons. The sequencing sample was made of PBMCs. All receptors derive from a man in his thirties or forties in good health and CMV-seropositive. Each CDR3 is given with its conserved first and last residue. The order of the fields is clone size, D gene, V gene, J gene, CDR3 protein, CDR3 DNA. A D gene is named only where the DNA matches it firmly. The size of a clone is reported for some rows only, either as once, few or many, or as a class for expanded clones.

>few|TRBD2|TRBV15|TRBJ2-3
CATIAPLAVLRTDTQYF
TGTGCCACCATAGCCCCCCTAGCGGTTCTAAGGACAGATACGCAGTATTTT
>.|TRBD1|TRBV18|TRBJ2-6
CASSPEQGASGANVLTF
TGTGCCAGCTCACCTGAGCAGGGGGCTTCTGGGGCCAACGTCCTGACTTTC
>.|.|TRBV30|TRBJ2-2
CALPQGNIGELFF
TGTGCCTTACCCCAGGGAAACATCGGGGAGCTGTTTTTT
>.|.|TRBV5-1|TRBJ1-2
CASSLVASDYGYTF
TGCGCCAGCAGCTTGGTTGCGTCGGACTATGGCTACACCTTC
>.|TRBD1|TRBV18|TRBJ2-5
CASSPGQGKETQYF
TGTGCCAGCTCACCAGGACAGGGAAAAGAGACCCAGTACTTC
>once|TRBD1|TRBV19|TRBJ2-1
CASSLARDSYEQFF
TGTGCCAGTAGTCTCGCCCGGGACAGCTATGAGCAGTTCTTC
>.|.|TRBV5-1|TRBJ2-5
CASIRGARWTQYF
TGCGCCAGCATACGGGGGGCGCGGTGGACCCAGTACTTC
>.|TRBD1|TRBV5-5|TRBJ1-2
CASSGQGLRNGYTF
TGTGCCAGCAGCGGACAGGGACTCCGGAATGGCTACACCTTC
>.|.|TRBV7-9|TRBJ1-2
CASSPGTTRSYTF
TGTGCCAGCAGCCCCGGGACTACCAGGAGCTACACCTTC
>.|.|TRBV30|TRBJ1-1
CAWTGANTEAFF
TGTGCCTGGACAGGTGCGAACACTGAAGCTTTCTTT
>.|.|TRBV28|TRBJ1-3
CASFQLPQGNTIYF
TGTGCCAGCTTCCAGCTCCCACAGGGAAACACCATATATTTT
>.|.|TRBV18|TRBJ2-6
CASSPLGEAGANVLTF
TGTGCCAGCTCACCTTTGGGGGAGGCTGGGGCCAACGTCCTGACTTTC
>.|.|TRBV11-2|TRBJ1-1
CASSDAGQTNTEAFF
TGTGCCAGCAGCGACGCTGGACAGACGAACACTGAAGCTTTCTTT
>.|TRBD1|TRBV28|TRBJ2-1
CASSPGQGYEQFF
TGTGCCAGCAGTCCGGGACAGGGGTATGAGCAGTTCTTC
>.|.|TRBV28|TRBJ2-3
CATCGRGTDTQYF
TGTGCCACCTGTGGCAGAGGGACAGATACGCAGTATTTT
>.|.|TRBV5-6|TRBJ1-4
CASSFGERGGSEKLFF
TGTGCCAGCAGCTTCGGGGAAAGGGGGGGCAGTGAAAAACTGTTTTTT
>.|.|TRBV2|TRBJ1-1
CASSEALRGVRNTEAFF
TGTGCCAGCAGTGAAGCGCTTCGGGGGGTTAGGAACACTGAAGCTTTCTTT
>few|.|TRBV5-1|TRBJ2-2
CASWTGNTGELFF
TGCGCCAGTTGGACTGGAAACACCGGGGAGCTGTTTTTT
>.|.|TRBV19|TRBJ2-2
CASSGEDMNTGELFF
TGTGCCAGTAGTGGAGAGGACATGAACACCGGGGAGCTGTTTTTT
>.|.|TRBV29-1|TRBJ2-1
CSVDRQGYNEQFF
TGCAGCGTTGATCGGCAGGGGTACAATGAGCAGTTCTTC
>once|TRBD1|TRBV28|TRBJ2-7
CASSSFLTGTYEQYF
TGTGCCAGCAGTTCATTCCTGACAGGGACGTACGAGCAGTACTTC
>.|.|TRBV30|TRBJ2-7
CAWSMGEGYEQYF
TGTGCCTGGAGTATGGGAGAGGGCTACGAGCAGTACTTC
>.|.|TRBV9|TRBJ1-4
CASSVDKSPTRLFF
TGTGCCAGCAGCGTAGATAAGTCCCCGACGCGGCTGTTTTTT
>.|.|TRBV6-4|TRBJ2-2
CASQTRLDTGELFF
TGTGCCAGCCAGACTAGATTAGACACCGGGGAGCTGTTTTTT
>.|TRBD1|TRBV10-2|TRBJ2-7
CASSSTDRDVAEQYF
TGCGCCAGCAGCTCAACGGACAGGGACGTCGCCGAGCAGTACTTC
>.|.|TRBV6-4|TRBJ1-1
CASRQGLNTEAFF
TGTGCCAGCAGACAGGGCTTGAACACTGAAGCTTTCTTT
>.|.|TRBV10-1|TRBJ2-3
CASSESGGLTDTQYF
TGCGCCAGCAGTGAGTCGGGGGGGCTCACAGATACGCAGTATTTT
>few|.|TRBV28|TRBJ2-3
CASRDPSEAHTQYF
TGTGCCAGCAGGGACCCTAGCGAGGCACATACGCAGTATTTT
>.|.|TRBV4-1|TRBJ1-2
CASSQGAANYGYTF
TGCGCCAGCAGCCAAGGAGCGGCGAACTATGGCTACACCTTC
>.|.|TRBV28|TRBJ1-5
CASSFNSPNQPQHF
TGTGCCAGCAGTTTTAACAGCCCAAATCAGCCCCAGCATTTT
>once|TRBD1|TRBV9|TRBJ1-6
CASSPGQGAGLSSPLHF
TGTGCCAGCAGCCCCGGACAGGGGGCAGGTCTTTCTTCACCCCTCCACTTT
>.|TRBD2|TRBV18|TRBJ2-1
CASSPRAGEGYNEQFF
TGTGCCAGCTCACCAAGGGCGGGAGAGGGGTACAATGAGCAGTTCTTC
>.|.|TRBV7-2|TRBJ2-7
CASSFDQREQYF
TGTGCCAGCAGCTTTGACCAGCGGGAGCAGTACTTC
>.|.|TRBV7-9|TRBJ1-6
CASSLFGLGSSYNSPLHF
TGTGCCAGCAGCTTATTTGGGCTTGGGAGCTCCTATAATTCACCCCTCCACTTT
>.|TRBD2|TRBV9|TRBJ2-1
CASSVLSTSGNEQFF
TGTGCCAGCAGCGTCCTTTCGACTAGCGGTAATGAGCAGTTCTTC
>.|TRBD2|TRBV4-1|TRBJ2-7
CASSKRGPRTSGSSEQYF
TGCGCCAGCAGCAAAAGAGGTCCCCGGACTAGCGGGAGCTCCGAGCAGTACTTC
>few|TRBD2|TRBV5-1|TRBJ2-1
CASSLGGSGVNEQFF
TGCGCCAGCAGCTTGGGCGGGAGTGGTGTCAATGAGCAGTTCTTC
>.|.|TRBV5-1|TRBJ2-2
CASSKQVNTGELFF
TGCGCCAGCAGCAAACAGGTGAACACCGGGGAGCTGTTTTTT
>.|.|TRBV7-9|TRBJ2-1
CASSLGLVVGGNSYNEQFF
TGTGCCAGCAGCTTAGGGTTGGTGGTCGGCGGAAACTCCTACAATGAGCAGTTCTTC
>few|TRBD1|TRBV7-2|TRBJ2-2
CASSLYGQGVTNTGELFF
TGTGCCAGCAGCTTATATGGACAGGGGGTTACGAACACCGGGGAGCTGTTTTTT
>.|.|TRBV11-1|TRBJ1-1
CASSLPPQGLDTEAFF
TGTGCCAGCAGCTTACCGCCACAGGGCTTGGACACTGAAGCTTTCTTT
>few|.|TRBV6-5|TRBJ1-4
CASSRSGDEKLFF
TGTGCCAGCAGTCGCTCAGGGGACGAAAAACTGTTTTTT
>few|TRBD2|TRBV6-1|TRBJ2-5
CASRSTGGRVETQYF
TGTGCCAGCAGATCGACTGGCGGGAGGGTGGAGACCCAGTACTTC
>.|.|TRBV7-3|TRBJ2-1
CASSLGSVTYNEQFF
TGTGCCAGCAGCTTAGGAAGCGTAACCTACAATGAGCAGTTCTTC
>.|TRBD2|TRBV7-6|TRBJ2-7
CASSLGEGSAPDEQYF
TGTGCCAGCAGCTTAGGGGAGGGTAGCGCCCCGGACGAGCAGTACTTC
>.|TRBD1|TRBV6-1|TRBJ1-1
CASSAKQGADTEAFF
TGTGCCAGCAGTGCCAAACAGGGGGCGGACACTGAAGCTTTCTTT
>.|.|TRBV2|TRBJ1-3
CASSRGDIGNTIYF
TGTGCCAGCAGCCGGGGGGACATCGGAAACACCATATATTTT
>few|.|TRBV30|TRBJ1-1
CAWSVRGNAFF
TGTGCCTGGAGTGTAAGGGGGAACGCTTTCTTT
>.|.|TRBV28|TRBJ2-1
CASSLSLTDYNEQFF
TGTGCCAGCAGTTTAAGCCTGACAGATTACAATGAGCAGTTCTTC
>.|.|TRBV7-9|TRBJ2-7
CSSSLAAVGEGEQYF
TGTTCCAGCAGCTTAGCCGCAGTGGGTGAGGGCGAGCAGTACTTC
>.|TRBD1|TRBV28|TRBJ2-7
CASSLGQSTYEQYF
TGTGCCAGCAGTTTGGGACAGTCCACCTACGAGCAGTACTTC
>.|TRBD1|TRBV2|TRBJ2-7
CASRLETGGMQYF
TGTGCCAGCAGACTCGAGACAGGGGGCATGCAGTACTTC
>.|.|TRBV29-1|TRBJ2-1
CSVDPRDSNEQFF
TGCAGCGTTGACCCCAGAGACTCCAATGAGCAGTTCTTC
>many|.|TRBV6-5|TRBJ1-5
CASSYGQGGQPQHF
TGTGCCAGCAGTTACGGTCAGGGAGGTCAGCCCCAGCATTTT
>once|.|TRBV18|TRBJ2-7
CASSGARLHEQYF
TGTGCCAGCTCGGGGGCCAGGCTACACGAGCAGTACTTC
>once|TRBD1|TRBV18|TRBJ2-7
CASSPNRGPVEQYF
TGTGCCAGCTCACCAAACAGGGGGCCGGTGGAGCAGTACTTC
>.|TRBD2|TRBV6-4|TRBJ2-1
CASSVTSGRGNEQFF
TGTGCCAGCAGTGTTACTAGCGGGAGAGGCAATGAGCAGTTCTTC
>.|TRBD1|TRBV10-3|TRBJ2-5
CATESDRNLAKTQYF
TGTGCCACGGAATCGGACAGGAACCTGGCGAAGACCCAGTACTTC